What follows is one TCR beta chain and its context. Its target is unknown. Only in-frame clones appear in the TCRdb table, and some are missing; sequencing was by immunoSEQ multiplex PCR. The sample has 11,000 to 15,000 clones, roughly 81% seen once. The time point denotes: 2014-2015 season, pre-vaccination. The data are from a study of follicular helper T cells after annual influenza vaccination. The V gene's germline CDR1 is LNHDA and CDR2 SQIVND (reference sequence). Trimming took 3 bases from V and 0 from J, leaving 5 bases between them. The CDR3 length is 13 residues. Findings and limits, study-wide: The much larger non-cTfh compartments may have been undersampled.

The TCR comes from an adult who received the influenza vaccine. Sample: CXCR5- memory CD4+ T cells sorted from blood, taken on the day of influenza vaccination. The chain recombines TRBV19 with TRBJ1-1; D is uncertain. The CDR3 coding sequence is TGTGCCAGTAGTATCACAGTGAACACTGAAGCTTTCTTT. Amino acid sequence: CASSITVNTEAFF.